This TCR beta chain is drawn from a study of cytomegalovirus exposure and HLA in healthy donors. A word on this clone: Its antigen is not identified.

Primers included in the PCR were 60 Vbeta and 13 Jbeta primers. Profiled with immunoSEQ multiplex PCR; TCRdb holds only in-frame clones, not every one. The data include tens of thousands of clones; the top ten clones carry approximately 15%. Overall study results and limits: No immune exposure information besides CMV serostatus was available. It was around 160 TCR beta chains that were listed as cytomegalovirus-associated.

It was healthy bone marrow donors who served as donors. V lost 4 bases, J lost 12 bases, and 17 bases lay in between. The CDR3 length is 14 residues. CDR1 SGHRS and CDR2 YFSETQ come from the germline V gene. The sample was PBMCs. The chain recombines TRBV5-1 with TRBJ1-6, with a tentative D call TRBD1 (5 bases). This sequence originates from a male donor in good health and CMV-seropositive. This chain's CDR3 is CASSADGGGRPLHF. The CDR3 coding sequence is TGCGCCAGCAGCGCCGACGGGGGGGGAAGACCCCTCCACTTT.